The 15 T cell receptor beta chains given below trace back to one sample, sequenced in a study of human T cells and chemical hapten exposure. Specified time point: pre-sensitization, week 0. Indicated treatment: therapeutic diphenylcyclopropenone sensitization with weekly scalp DPC. TCRdb independently ran MiXCR on the RACE reads; one entry per CDR3 protein. The sample yields 95,000 to 100,000 distinct CDR3 sequences, roughly 10% seen once. Material: whole blood, obtained in connection with sensitization to the hapten diphenylcyclopropenone (DPC). These receptors came from a woman in her sixties or seventies with alopecia areata. Some clones in this sample may be carry-over from other donors' samples.

A few counts support this clonotype. Mismatch with germline at one junction end may stem from a read error. The chain is built from TRBV18 and TRBJ1-1; perhaps TRBD1 as D (6 bases). Per the germline V gene, CDR1 is KGHSH and CDR2 is LQKENI. CDR3 length: 15 amino acids. For the CDR3, the DNA is TGTGCCAGCTCAGCGACGCCAGGGGCCGACACTGAAGTTTTCTTT. Amino acids: CASSATPGADTEVFF.

V gene TRBV2 combines with J gene TRBJ1-5; D remains unclear. The V end was cut by 4 bases, the J end by 3 bases, with 13 bases between. The CDR3 has 15 residues. The germline CDR1 and CDR2 sequences are SNHLY and FYNNEI. CDR3 coding DNA: TGTGCCAGCAGTGGAGGCAGGTTAGACAATCAGCCCCAGCATTTT. This translates into CASSGGRLDNQPQHF.

The chain recombines TRBV19 with TRBJ2-7; 7 bases agree with TRBD1. The CDR3 runs to 14 residues. J was trimmed by 3 bases and V by 1 base; bases with no gene match: 3. Germline V lookup: CDR1 LNHDA, CDR2 SQIVND (reference sequence). The CDR3 sequence is CASSIARDSYEQYF. The CDR3 region has the DNA TGTGCCAGTAGTATAGCCCGGGACAGCTACGAGCAGTACTTC.

The chain couples TRBV3-1 to TRBJ1-2, with 8 nucleotides matching TRBD1. The CDR3 runs 12 residues. Germline loops: CDR1 LGHDT, CDR2 YNNKEL (reference sequence). Trimming at V came to 8 bases and at J to 5 bases, leaving 4 bases not matched to a gene. The CDR3 protein is CASGQGTYGYTF. The CDR3 coding sequence is TGTGCCAGCGGACAGGGAACTTATGGCTACACCTTC.

The gene calls are TRBV5-6 and TRBJ2-3; 9 positions agree with TRBD2. Germline CDR1 and CDR2: SGHDT and YYEEEE. The CDR3 covers 17 residues. Trimming removed 1 base from V and 5 bases from J; junction bases left unmatched: 11. The CDR3 DNA sequence: TGTGCCAGCAGCTTGCTTATACTAGCGGGCGTTGGAGATACGCAGTATTTT. This encodes CASSLLILAGVGDTQYF.

This clonotype was recorded at least ten times. V usage is TRBV5-1 and J usage is TRBJ1-4, with D possibly matching TRBD1 (6 bases). The germline V gene encodes CDR1 SGHRS and CDR2 YFSETQ. Trimming left V 2 bases short and J 3 bases short, with 17 bases between. CDR3 length: 17 amino acids. The CDR3 loop reads CASSFRGGASSNEKLFF. CDR3 nucleotides: TGCGCCAGCAGCTTCCGAGGGGGTGCTTCCTCTAATGAAAAACTGTTTTTT. Combining the CDR3 with reference TRBV5-1 and TRBJ1-4 gives the whole variable domain KAGVTQTPRYLIKTRGQQVTLSCSPISGHRSVSWYQQTPGQGLQFLFEYFSETQRNKGNFPGRFSGRQFSNSRSEMNVSTLELGDSALYLCASSFRGGASSNEKLFFGSGTQLSVL.

The rearrangement uses TRBV7-3 and TRBJ1-3; perhaps TRBD1 as D (6 bases). Trimming took 3 bases from V and 0 from J, leaving 12 bases between them. Germline V lookup: CDR1 SGHTA, CDR2 FQGTGA. CDR3 length equals 16 residues. CDR3: CASSLDGGASGNTIYF. In nucleotides, the CDR3 is TGTGCCAGCAGCTTGGATGGGGGCGCCTCTGGAAACACCATATATTTT.

This clonotype appeared many times. The chain carries TRBV7-8 and TRBJ2-7; maybe TRBD2 (7 bases). The V end lost 5 bases, the J end lost 6 bases, and 20 bases lay between the germline ends. Per the germline V gene, CDR1 is SGHVS and CDR2 is FQNEAQ. The CDR3 spans 15 residues. The CDR3 coding sequence is TGTGCCAGCAGCCCCCGGGGAGGGGGGGCGCGCGAGCAGTACTTC. Translation gives CASSPRGGGAREQYF.

The chain employs TRBV20-1 and TRBJ1-1; D might be TRBD1 (5 bases). CDR3 length: 15 amino acids. Germline V gives CDR1 DFQATT, CDR2 SNEGSKA (reference sequence). The V end was cut by 5 bases, the J end by 5 bases, with 21 bases between. CDR3 nucleotides: TGCAGTGCTCCCAGGGTTCGCTCTTTAGTGACTGAAGCTTTCTTT. Its translation: CSAPRVRSLVTEAFF.

This clonotype was seen repeatedly, ten times or more. V usage is TRBV20-1 and J usage is TRBJ2-6; D is ambiguous. The CDR3 loop spans 16 amino acids. Germline CDR1 reads DFQATT; CDR2 reads SNEGSKA (reference sequence). Trimming removed 0 bases at V and 1 base at J, with 10 bases between. The CDR3 protein is CSARDPTVSGANVLTF. The CDR3 bases are TGCAGTGCTAGAGATCCGACGGTTTCTGGGGCCAACGTCCTGACTTTC.

CDR3 region: CASSLPGSGGSSYNEQFF. CDR3 coding DNA: TGTGCCAGCAGCCTCCCAGGGAGCGGGGGAAGCTCCTACAATGAGCAGTTCTTC. The V gene is TRBV5-4, the J gene TRBJ2-1; 8 bases map to TRBD2. The V gene end was trimmed by 4 bases and the J gene end by 0 bases; junction bases not matched to a gene: 12. The germline gives CDR1 SGHNT, CDR2 YYREEE (reference sequence). This CDR3 contains 18 residues.

In its sample, this clonotype was seen once. The genes are TRBV6-4 and TRBJ2-3; D may correspond to TRBD1 or TRBD2 (5 bases each). Trimming took 6 bases from V and 2 from J, leaving 21 bases between them. The CDR3 sequence is 17 residues long. Germline V gene data show CDR1 as MRHNA and CDR2 as SNTAGT. The CDR3 coding sequence is TGTGCCAGCAGCCGGGACCACTCCTCATGGGACACAGATACGCAGTATTTT. It encodes CASSRDHSSWDTDTQYF.

This clonotype was seen many times. V and J are TRBV5-1 and TRBJ2-1; TRBD2 matches 7 bases. The CDR3 is 14 amino acids. J lost 9 bases, V lost 0 bases, and 6 bases had no gene match. Germline V gene sequence: CDR1 SGHRS, CDR2 YFSETQ. The CDR3 here is CASSLEATSTEQFF. The DNA of the CDR3 is TGCGCCAGCAGCTTGGAAGCGACTAGCACTGAGCAGTTCTTC. Together with reference TRBV5-1 and TRBJ2-1, the CDR3 gives the full variable domain: KAGVTQTPRYLIKTRGQQVTLSCSPISGHRSVSWYQQTPGQGLQFLFEYFSETQRNKGNFPGRFSGRQFSNSRSEMNVSTLELGDSALYLCASSLEATSTEQFFGPGTRLTVL.

This clonotype came up a few times. The V gene is TRBV10-3, the J gene TRBJ1-3; unclear D gene. V was shortened by 5 bases and J by 0 bases, with 11 bases between the two germline ends. The germline V gene encodes CDR1 ENHRY and CDR2 SYGVKD. There are 15 residues in the CDR3. CDR3 bases: TGTGCCATCAGTATTGGTGGAATCTCTGGAAACACCATATATTTT. Its protein is CAISIGGISGNTIYF.

This clonotype was detected only a few times. The chain uses TRBV5-1 and TRBJ2-5; D may be TRBD2 (8 bases). Looked up from germline, CDR1 is SGHRS and CDR2 is YFSETQ. The CDR3 spans 15 residues. Deletions cut 4 bases from V and 6 bases from J, with 19 bases between. The CDR3 reads CASSPGGGRGQTQYF. In DNA, the CDR3 is TGCGCCAGCAGCCCCGGCGGGGGGAGGGGGCAGACCCAGTACTTC. Full variable domain (missing parts from reference TRBV5-1 and TRBJ2-5): KAGVTQTPRYLIKTRGQQVTLSCSPISGHRSVSWYQQTPGQGLQFLFEYFSETQRNKGNFPGRFSGRQFSNSRSEMNVSTLELGDSALYLCASSPGGGRGQTQYFGPGTRLLVL.